This entry concerns a single T cell receptor beta chain. In the original analysis: Researchers report that nucleated cell counts were estimated from reference gene primer amplification. Generated by immunoSEQ multiplex PCR, the TCRdb table keeps only in-frame clones and is missing some. The DNA was the basis for D and trimming; V, J and clone size are from that table. The table shows about 290,000 clones, with around 85% occurring only once. V was cut by 10 bases and J by 4 bases, with 19 bases left in between. The CDR3 runs 14 residues. Per germline, CDR1 MNHEY and CDR2 SVGAGI. The data originate from a study of blood T cell repertoires in COVID-19. Whole-study context: Sites across the United States, Italy and Spain contributed samples from acute and convalescent COVID-19.

This clonotype was obtained from a woman between 50 and 59 years old with active or convalescent COVID-19. This chain joins TRBV6-5 and TRBJ1-1; D may be TRBD1 (5 bases). Sequencing was performed on peripheral blood. The CDR3 nucleotides are TGTGCCACTCCCCTCGGGGGGGAGGTCACTGAAGCTTTCTTT. This codes for CATPLGGEVTEAFF.